Listed here is a single TCR beta chain. Its matching antigen is unknown. This entry belongs to a study of vaccination effects on CD4 cells after COVID-19. Study outcomes and limitations: Marked clonal contraction of both clone types appeared late after vaccination.

TCRdb's table, derived via immunoSEQ multiplex PCR, lists solely in-frame clones and lacks some. This sample has roughly 56,000 clones; more than 70% occur once, and the top ten carry around 1.2%. Prior to sequencing, the ViraFEST assay stimulated PBMC with viral peptide pools, which expanded the antigen-specific CD4+ T cells. Culturing for 10 days preceded CD4+ T cell isolation. Participants got two doses of BNT162b2 or mRNA-1273 vaccine. The source of this sequence is a human donor who received a COVID-19 vaccine. The sample in question was CD4+ T cells from PBMCs cultured with HCoV-229E spike peptides, obtained after COVID-19 vaccination.

Here the CDR3 DNA reads TGTGCCAGCAGCCGGGACCCAGGGGACCATCAGCCCCAGCATTTT. Amino acids: CASSRDPGDHQPQHF. The V and J genes are TRBV9 and TRBJ1-5, with D possibly matching TRBD1 (6 bases). The germline V gene encodes CDR1 SGDLS and CDR2 YYNGEE. Deletions cut 4 bases from V and 5 bases from J, with 16 bases between. The CDR3 has 15 residues. Full variable domain (missing parts from reference TRBV9 and TRBJ1-5): DSGVTQTPKHLITATGQRVTLRCSPRSGDLSVYWYQQSLDQGLQFLIQYYNGEERAKGNILERFSAQQFPDLHSELNLSSLELGDSALYFCASSRDPGDHQPQHFGDGTRLSIL.